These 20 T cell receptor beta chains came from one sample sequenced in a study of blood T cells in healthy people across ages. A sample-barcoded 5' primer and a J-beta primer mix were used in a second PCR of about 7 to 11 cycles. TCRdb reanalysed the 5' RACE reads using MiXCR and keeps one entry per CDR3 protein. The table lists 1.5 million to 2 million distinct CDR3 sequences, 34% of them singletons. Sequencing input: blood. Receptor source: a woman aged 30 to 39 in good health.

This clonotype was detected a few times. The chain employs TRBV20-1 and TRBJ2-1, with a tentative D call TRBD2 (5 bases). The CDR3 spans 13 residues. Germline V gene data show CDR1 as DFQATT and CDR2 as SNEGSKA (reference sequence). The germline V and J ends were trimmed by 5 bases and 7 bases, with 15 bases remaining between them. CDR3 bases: TGCAGTGCTCCGGACTCGGGGTTAAATGAGCAGTTCTTC. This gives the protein CSAPDSGLNEQFF.

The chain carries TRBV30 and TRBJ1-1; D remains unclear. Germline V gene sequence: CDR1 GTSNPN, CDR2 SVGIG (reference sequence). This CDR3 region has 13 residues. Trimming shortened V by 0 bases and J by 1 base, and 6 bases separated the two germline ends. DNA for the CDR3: TGTGCCTGGAGTGTACGCAAGAACACTGAAGCTTTCTTT. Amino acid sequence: CAWSVRKNTEAFF.

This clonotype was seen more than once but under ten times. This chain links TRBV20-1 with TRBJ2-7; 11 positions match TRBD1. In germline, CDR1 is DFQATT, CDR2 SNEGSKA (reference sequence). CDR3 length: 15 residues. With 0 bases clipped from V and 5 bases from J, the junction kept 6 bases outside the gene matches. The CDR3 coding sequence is TGCAGTGCTAGAGATCTCCGGACAGGGGGCAACGAGCAGTACTTC. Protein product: CSARDLRTGGNEQYF.

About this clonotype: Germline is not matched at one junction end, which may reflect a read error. The CDR3 here is CSVKQGIDTGAFF. CDR3 DNA sequence: TGCAGCGTTAAACAGGGGATCGACACTGGAGCTTTCTTT. The chain joins TRBV29-1 to TRBJ1-1; TRBD1 matches at 7 bases. The CDR3 runs to 13 residues. Germline CDR1 SQVTM, CDR2 ANQGSEA.

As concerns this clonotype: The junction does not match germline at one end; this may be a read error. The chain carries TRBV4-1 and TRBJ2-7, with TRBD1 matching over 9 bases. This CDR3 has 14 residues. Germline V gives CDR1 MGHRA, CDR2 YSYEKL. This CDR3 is CASSQDRTGVEQYF. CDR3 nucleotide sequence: TGCGCCAGTAGCCAAGATCGGACAGGGGTCGAGCAGTACTTC.

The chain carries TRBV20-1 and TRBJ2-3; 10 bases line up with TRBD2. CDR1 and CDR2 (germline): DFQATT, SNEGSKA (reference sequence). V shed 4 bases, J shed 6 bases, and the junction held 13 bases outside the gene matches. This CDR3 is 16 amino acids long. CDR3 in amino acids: CSAISPSGRLGDTQYF. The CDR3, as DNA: TGCAGTGCTATCTCGCCTAGCGGGAGACTTGGGGATACGCAGTATTTT.

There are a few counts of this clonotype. CDR3 region: CASSLGVGSGAFF. The CDR3 nucleotides are TGTGCCAGCAGCTTAGGGGTAGGATCCGGAGCTTTCTTT. The gene calls are TRBV7-3 and TRBJ1-1; no firm D call. Trimming pared 2 bases from V and 10 bases from J, leaving 14 bases between. The germline V gene encodes CDR1 SGHTA and CDR2 FQGTGA. This CDR3 comprises 13 residues.

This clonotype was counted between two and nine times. Here the CDR3 DNA reads TGTGCCAGCAGCCCGGCGGCGAGCTCCTATAATTCACCCCTCCACTTT. Encoded protein: CASSPAASSYNSPLHF. The chain employs TRBV6-6 and TRBJ1-6, with D unclear. V shed 6 bases and J shed 0 bases, with 12 bases lying between them. The CDR3 is 16 residues long. Germline-derived CDR1 and CDR2 are MNHNY and SVGAGI (reference sequence).

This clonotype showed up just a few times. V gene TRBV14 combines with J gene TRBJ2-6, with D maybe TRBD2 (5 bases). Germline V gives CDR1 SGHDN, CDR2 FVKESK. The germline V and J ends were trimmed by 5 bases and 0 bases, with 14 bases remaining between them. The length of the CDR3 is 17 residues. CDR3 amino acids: CASSMLRGSSGANVLTF. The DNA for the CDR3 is TGTGCCAGCAGCATGCTCCGGGGTAGCTCTGGGGCCAACGTCCTGACTTTC.

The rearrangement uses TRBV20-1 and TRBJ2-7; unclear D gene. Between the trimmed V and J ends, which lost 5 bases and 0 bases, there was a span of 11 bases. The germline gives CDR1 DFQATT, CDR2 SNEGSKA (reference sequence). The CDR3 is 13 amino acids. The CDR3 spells CSAVSDSSYEQYF. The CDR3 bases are TGCAGTGCTGTCTCAGATAGCTCCTACGAGCAGTACTTC.

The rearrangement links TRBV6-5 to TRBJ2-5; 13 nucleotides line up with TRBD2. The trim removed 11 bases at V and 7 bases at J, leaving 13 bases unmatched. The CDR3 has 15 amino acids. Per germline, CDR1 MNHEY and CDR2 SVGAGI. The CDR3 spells CASQPGLAGMGTQYF. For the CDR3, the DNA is TGTGCCTCCCAACCGGGACTAGCGGGAATGGGGACCCAGTACTTC.

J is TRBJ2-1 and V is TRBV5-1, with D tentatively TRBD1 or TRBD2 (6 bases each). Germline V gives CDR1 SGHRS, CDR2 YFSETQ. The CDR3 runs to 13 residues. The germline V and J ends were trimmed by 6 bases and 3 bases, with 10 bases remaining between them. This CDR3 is CASTGANYNEQFF. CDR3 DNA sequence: TGCGCCAGCACGGGGGCCAACTACAATGAGCAGTTCTTC.

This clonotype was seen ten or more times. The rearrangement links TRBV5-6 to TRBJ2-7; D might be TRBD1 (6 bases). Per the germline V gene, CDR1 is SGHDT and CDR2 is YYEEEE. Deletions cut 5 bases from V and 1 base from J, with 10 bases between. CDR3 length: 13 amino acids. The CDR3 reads CASSEGTSYEQYF. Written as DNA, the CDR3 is TGTGCCAGCAGTGAGGGGACATCCTACGAGCAGTACTTC.

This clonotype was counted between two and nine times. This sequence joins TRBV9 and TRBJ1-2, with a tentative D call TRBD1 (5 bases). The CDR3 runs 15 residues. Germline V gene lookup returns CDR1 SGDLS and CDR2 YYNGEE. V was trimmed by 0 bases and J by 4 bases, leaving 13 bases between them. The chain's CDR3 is CASSVAGDGVYGYTF. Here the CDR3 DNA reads TGTGCCAGCAGCGTAGCTGGGGACGGCGTCTATGGCTACACCTTC.

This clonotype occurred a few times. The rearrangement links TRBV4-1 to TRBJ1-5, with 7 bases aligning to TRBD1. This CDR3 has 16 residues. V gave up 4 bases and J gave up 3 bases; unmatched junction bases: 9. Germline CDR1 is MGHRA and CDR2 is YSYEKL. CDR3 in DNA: TGCGCCAGCAGCCTTCTCCTAGGGGGCCCCAATCAGCCCCAGCATTTT. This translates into CASSLLLGGPNQPQHF.

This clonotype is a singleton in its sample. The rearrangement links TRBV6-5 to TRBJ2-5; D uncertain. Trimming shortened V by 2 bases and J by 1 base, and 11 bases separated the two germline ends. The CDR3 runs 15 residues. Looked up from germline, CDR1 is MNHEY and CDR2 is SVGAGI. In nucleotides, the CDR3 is TGTGCCAGCAGTTACGGTGGGTCTATCCAAGAGACCCAGTACTTC. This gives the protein CASSYGGSIQETQYF.

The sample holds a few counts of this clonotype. The CDR3 reads CASSPPIGGLASEQFF. Here the CDR3 DNA reads TGTGCCAGCTCACCACCAATAGGAGGGTTGGCGAGTGAGCAGTTCTTC. The rearrangement joins TRBV18 to TRBJ2-1; D may be TRBD2 (6 bases). Trimming removed 0 bases from V and 9 bases from J, with 18 bases in between. The V gene's germline CDR1 is KGHSH and CDR2 LQKENI. The CDR3 is 16 residues long.

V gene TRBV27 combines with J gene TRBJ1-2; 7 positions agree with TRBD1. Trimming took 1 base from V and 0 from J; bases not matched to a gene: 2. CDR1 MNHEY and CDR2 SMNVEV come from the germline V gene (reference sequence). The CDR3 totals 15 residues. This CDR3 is CASSLLGTANYGYTF. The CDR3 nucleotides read TGTGCCAGCAGTTTATTAGGGACAGCTAACTATGGCTACACCTTC.

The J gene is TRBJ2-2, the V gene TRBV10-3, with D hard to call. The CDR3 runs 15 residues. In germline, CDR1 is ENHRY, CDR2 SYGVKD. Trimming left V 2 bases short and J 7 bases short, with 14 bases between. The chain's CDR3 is CAISESRTTSGELFF. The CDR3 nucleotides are TGTGCCATCAGTGAGAGCCGGACCACCAGCGGGGAGCTGTTTTTT.

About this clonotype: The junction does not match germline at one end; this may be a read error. CDR3 nucleotides: TGCAGTGCTAGCGGAACAGGGGTGAGCACAGATAGGCAGTATTTT. It yields the protein CSASGTGVSTDRQYF. The chain joins TRBV20-1 to TRBJ2-3; 7 bases fit TRBD1. The CDR3 is made up of 15 amino acids. The germline V gene has CDR1 DFQATT and CDR2 SNEGSKA (reference sequence).